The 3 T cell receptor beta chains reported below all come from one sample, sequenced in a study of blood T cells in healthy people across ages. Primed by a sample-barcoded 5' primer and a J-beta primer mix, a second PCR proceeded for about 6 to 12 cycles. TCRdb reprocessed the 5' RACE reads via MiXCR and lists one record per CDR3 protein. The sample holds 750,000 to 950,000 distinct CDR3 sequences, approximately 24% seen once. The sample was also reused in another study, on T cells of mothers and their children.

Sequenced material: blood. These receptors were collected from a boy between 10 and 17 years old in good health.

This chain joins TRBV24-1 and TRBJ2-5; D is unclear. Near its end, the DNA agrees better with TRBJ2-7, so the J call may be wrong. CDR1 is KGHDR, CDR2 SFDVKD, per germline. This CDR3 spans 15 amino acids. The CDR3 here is CATSDPLDPIGEQYF. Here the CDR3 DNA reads TGTGCCACCAGTGATCCACTGGACCCCATCGGCGAGCAGTACTTC.

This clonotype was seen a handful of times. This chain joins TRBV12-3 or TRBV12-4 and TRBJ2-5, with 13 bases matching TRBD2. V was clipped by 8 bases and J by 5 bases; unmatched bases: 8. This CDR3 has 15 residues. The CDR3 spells CASSSGTSGAETQYF. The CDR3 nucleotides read TGTGCCAGCTCTTCCGGGACTAGCGGGGCGGAGACCCAGTACTTC.

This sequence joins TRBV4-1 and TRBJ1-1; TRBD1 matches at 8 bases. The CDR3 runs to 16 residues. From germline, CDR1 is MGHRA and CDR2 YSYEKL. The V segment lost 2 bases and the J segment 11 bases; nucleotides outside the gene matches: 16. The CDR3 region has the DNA TGCGCCAGCAGCCAACCCCGGGACAGGAGCCTTAGGGGGGCTTTCTTT. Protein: CASSQPRDRSLRGAFF.